This T cell receptor beta chain was obtained from a study of blood T cell repertoires in COVID-19. Study details: The origin of the acute and convalescent COVID-19 samples was the United States, Italy and Spain.

TCRdb keeps only in-frame clones here, not all; method: immunoSEQ multiplex PCR. The data hold around 100,000 clones, with around 91% observed a single time. The germline CDR1 and CDR2 sequences are KGHDR and SFDVKD. The length of the CDR3 is 15 residues. V lost 0 bases to trimming and J lost 6 bases; unmatched junction nucleotides: 4. Sequenced input: peripheral blood. V usage is TRBV24-1 and J usage is TRBJ2-1; 7 bases align to TRBD1. This clonotype was obtained from a woman of 80 years or more with acute or convalescent COVID-19. CDR3 amino acids: CATSDLDRDFNEQFF. In DNA form, the CDR3 reads TGTGCCACCAGTGATTTGGACAGGGATTTCAATGAGCAGTTCTTC.